The 27 T cell receptor beta chains given below trace back to one sample, sequenced in a study of cytomegalovirus exposure and HLA in healthy donors. The PCR had 60 Vbeta and 13 Jbeta primers. TCRdb's table, derived via immunoSEQ multiplex PCR, lists solely in-frame clones and lacks some. The sample holds under 110,000 clones, 65% to 80% seen once. Material: PBMCs. The receptor source for this set is a woman between 45 and 65 years old in good health and CMV-seropositive.

This chain connects TRBV7-6 to TRBJ2-7; possible D gene TRBD1, 6 bases. V lost 5 bases to trimming and J lost 5 bases, with 22 bases between them. Germline V gene lookup returns CDR1 SGHVS and CDR2 FNYEAQ. This CDR3 region has 16 residues. CDR3 sequence reads: CASSPDSPMLSHEQYF. The CDR3 region has the DNA TGTGCCAGCAGCCCGGACAGTCCGATGTTGTCCCACGAGCAGTACTTC.

The chain couples TRBV7-7 to TRBJ2-5; D remains unclear. The ends were cut back, 4 bases at V and 5 bases at J, with 8 bases in the middle. CDR3 size: 12 residues. The germline CDR1 and CDR2 sequences are SSHAT and FNYEAQ (reference sequence). The CDR3 sequence is CASSSLAETQYF. The CDR3 DNA reads TGTGCCAGCAGCTCACTCGCGGAGACCCAGTACTTC.

The chain has TRBV4-1 and TRBJ2-7; 12 bases agree with TRBD2. This CDR3 is 17 amino acids long. With V trimmed by 1 base and J by 0 bases, 4 bases remained unmatched. Germline values: CDR1 MGHRA, CDR2 YSYEKL. The CDR3 is CASSQVGLAGISYEQYF. The CDR3 nucleotides read TGCGCCAGCAGCCAAGTCGGACTAGCGGGGATCTCCTACGAGCAGTACTTC.

This clone has only one observation. The chain uses TRBV5-4 and TRBJ1-6; TRBD1 aligns across 7 bases. The junction had 6 bases not matched to a gene; V was cut back by 5 bases and J by 4 bases. The CDR3 extends over 15 amino acids. Germline CDR1 is SGHNT and CDR2 is YYREEE (reference sequence). The chain's CDR3 is CASRPGQTYNSPLHF. For the CDR3, the DNA is TGTGCCAGCAGACCGGGACAGACTTATAATTCACCCCTCCACTTT.

The rearrangement joins TRBV6-6 to TRBJ2-2, with TRBD2 matching over 11 bases. The CDR3 has 16 amino acids. Germline V gives CDR1 MNHNY, CDR2 SVGAGI (reference sequence). The trim removed 1 base at V and 5 bases at J, leaving 3 bases unmatched. CDR3 residues: CASSYLAGGPTGELFF. In nucleotides, the CDR3 is TGTGCCAGCAGTTACTTAGCGGGGGGGCCAACCGGGGAGCTGTTTTTT.

V and J are TRBV19 and TRBJ1-6; D may be TRBD1 (6 bases). The CDR3 spans 19 residues. V was shortened by 4 bases and J by 3 bases, with 22 bases between the two germline ends. Germline CDR1 is LNHDA and CDR2 is SQIVND (reference sequence). In DNA, the CDR3 is TGTGCCAGTAGTACCCAACAGGGTCCGCGATTCGTCTATAATTCACCCCTCCACTTT. It codes for CASSTQQGPRFVYNSPLHF.

The chain recombines TRBV6-5 with TRBJ2-1, with 15 bases matching TRBD2. Looked up from germline, CDR1 is MNHEY and CDR2 is SVGAGI. CDR3 length: 16 residues. The V segment lost 2 bases and the J segment 8 bases; nucleotides outside the gene matches: 4. CDR3 region: CASSYGLAGGIDEQFF. The CDR3 DNA is TGTGCCAGCAGTTACGGACTAGCGGGGGGGATAGATGAGCAGTTCTTC.

The chain combines TRBV7-8 with TRBJ1-2; D gene ambiguous. Trimming removed 1 base at V and 4 bases at J, with 10 bases between. Germline CDR1 is SGHVS and CDR2 is FQNEAQ. The CDR3 is made up of 14 amino acids. CDR3 sequence (DNA): TGTGCCAGCAGCTTAGAGGCCGGAGGCTATGGCTACACCTTC. This translates into CASSLEAGGYGYTF.

J is TRBJ1-2 and V is TRBV7-2; 9 positions match TRBD1. This CDR3 has 17 amino acids. CDR1 and CDR2 (germline): SGHTA, FQGNSA. The trim removed 5 bases at V and 3 bases at J, leaving 13 bases unmatched. CDR3 loop: CASSPRWGQGRDYGYTF. In DNA form, the CDR3 reads TGTGCCAGCAGCCCTCGCTGGGGACAGGGAAGGGACTATGGCTACACCTTC.

V is TRBV7-9 and J is TRBJ2-3, with TRBD1 identical over 7 bases. Germline V gene sequence: CDR1 SEHNR, CDR2 FQNEAQ (reference sequence). Trimming at V came to 4 bases and at J to 2 bases, leaving 9 bases not matched to a gene. The CDR3 has 16 amino acids. CDR3 in DNA: TGTGCCAGCAGCTCACCGGGACAGCTGAACACAGATACGCAGTATTTT. This sequence encodes CASSSPGQLNTDTQYF.

V usage is TRBV19 and J usage is TRBJ2-7; TRBD2 matches 10 bases. The germline V gene encodes CDR1 LNHDA and CDR2 SQIVND (reference sequence). The CDR3 spans 15 residues. J gave up 2 bases and V 5 bases, and 6 bases lay outside the gene matches. The CDR3 nucleotides read TGTGCCAGTAGTGCGTATAGCGGGGGGACCTACGAGCAGTACTTC. It is translated as CASSAYSGGTYEQYF.

The rearrangement links TRBV7-9 to TRBJ1-4; 7 bases map to TRBD1. The CDR3 has 15 residues. Looked up from germline, CDR1 is SEHNR and CDR2 is FQNEAQ (reference sequence). The J segment lost 3 bases and the V segment lost 5 bases, leaving 6 bases of the junction unmatched. CDR3 bases: TGTGCCAGCAGCACCAACAGGGGTGCTAATGAAAAACTGTTTTTT. Protein sequence: CASSTNRGANEKLFF. The variable domain in full, completed from reference TRBV7-9 and TRBJ1-4, reads DTGVSQNPRHKITKRGQNVTFRCDPISEHNRLYWYRQTLGQGPEFLTYFQNEAQLEKSRLLSDRFSAERPKGSFSTLEIQRTEQGDSAMYLCASSTNRGANEKLFFGSGTQLSVL.

This clone was found a few times. This sequence joins TRBV6-6 and TRBJ1-1, with a weak D call TRBD1 (5 bases). Per germline, CDR1 MNHNY and CDR2 SVGAGI (reference sequence). The CDR3 has 15 amino acids. V lost 4 bases and J lost 4, with 16 bases in between. The CDR3 DNA reads TGTGCCAGCAGTTCTAACAGGCCCCGGCTCACTGAAGCTTTCTTT. This sequence encodes CASSSNRPRLTEAFF.

This chain connects TRBV2 to TRBJ1-5; 7 bases are shared with TRBD1. Trimming removed 9 bases from V and 4 bases from J; junction bases left unmatched: 12. The CDR3 contains 15 residues. Germline V gene lookup returns CDR1 SNHLY and CDR2 FYNNEI. In nucleotides, the CDR3 is TGTGCCAGTACATCCTGGACAGGAGGTAATCAGCCCCAGCATTTT. Translated, it gives CASTSWTGGNQPQHF.

The chain joins TRBV2 to TRBJ1-6; 9 bases are a match to TRBD1. The CDR3 has 14 amino acids. Losses at the gene ends were 4 bases for V and 7 bases for J; bases not matched to a gene: 2. Germline V gene lookup returns CDR1 SNHLY and CDR2 FYNNEI. The CDR3 bases are TGTGCCAGCAGTGGGACAGGGGCAAATTCACCCCTCCACTTT. This sequence encodes CASSGTGANSPLHF.

CDR3 loop: CASQNSNQPQHF. The CDR3 region has the DNA TGTGCCTCACAAAATAGCAATCAGCCCCAGCATTTT. V is TRBV28 and J is TRBJ1-5; D gene unclear. Trimming took 11 bases from V and 0 from J, leaving 8 bases between them. This CDR3 has 12 residues. Germline assignment: CDR1 MDHEN and CDR2 SYDVKM.

The chain employs TRBV11-3 and TRBJ2-2; a possible D gene is TRBD1 (6 bases). The CDR3 contains 13 residues. Trimming removed 5 bases at V and 6 bases at J, with 10 bases between. In germline, CDR1 is SGHNT, CDR2 YENEEA. The CDR3 is CASSGGLPGELFF. CDR3 DNA sequence: TGTGCCAGCAGCGGGGGCCTCCCCGGGGAGCTGTTTTTT.

The V gene is TRBV27, the J gene TRBJ2-4; D possibly corresponds to TRBD1 (8 bases). Germline V lookup: CDR1 MNHEY, CDR2 SMNVEV (reference sequence). Trimming removed 6 bases at V and 6 bases at J, with 15 bases between. The CDR3 consists of 14 residues. As DNA, the CDR3 is TGTGCCAGCAGGAGGACAGGGAGGGGAAACATTCAGTACTTC. Translating gives CASRRTGRGNIQYF.

In its sample, this clone was seen a few times. The CDR3 is CASSYRGPTEAFF. The CDR3 DNA follows: TGTGCCAGCAGCTACAGGGGTCCGACTGAAGCTTTCTTT. The rearrangement joins TRBV13 to TRBJ1-1; TRBD1 agrees at 7 bases. V dropped 4 bases and J dropped 5; count of bases not matched to a gene: 4. The germline CDR1 and CDR2 sequences are PRHDT and FYEKMQ (reference sequence). The CDR3 length is 13 residues.

V is TRBV7-9 and J is TRBJ1-2, with 7 positions matching TRBD1. This CDR3 is built from 15 residues. V was pared by 0 bases and J by 8 bases, with 9 bases of the junction left unmatched. The germline gives CDR1 SEHNR, CDR2 FQNEAQ (reference sequence). CDR3 sequence reads: CASSLAETGPRGYTF. CDR3 nucleotides: TGTGCCAGCAGCTTAGCCGAGACAGGGCCCAGGGGCTACACCTTC.

This chain uses TRBV29-1 with TRBJ1-4; 9 bases agree with TRBD1. From germline, CDR1 is SQVTM and CDR2 ANQGSEA. The CDR3 covers 12 residues. V dropped 7 bases and J dropped 8; count of bases not matched to a gene: 5. CDR3 nucleotides: TGCAGCGCTCGACAGGGGGGCGAAAAACTGTTTTTT. Residues: CSARQGGEKLFF.

The chain is built from TRBV5-1 and TRBJ1-6, with D possibly TRBD1 on 5 matching bases. The V gene's germline CDR1 is SGHRS and CDR2 YFSETQ. This CDR3 contains 13 residues. Deletions cut 0 bases from V and 9 bases from J, with 7 bases between. The CDR3 DNA reads TGCGCCAGCAGCTTGGACCAGGGTTCACCCCTCCACTTT. The encoded protein is CASSLDQGSPLHF.

This clone appeared a single time. One junction end does not reproduce the germline sequence, and a read error may be involved. The chain links TRBV6-5 to TRBJ1-2; D perhaps matches TRBD1 (6 bases). Germline V gene lookup returns CDR1 MNHEY and CDR2 SVGAGI. This CDR3 has 15 amino acids. The CDR3: CASSSPNSGHGGYAF. CDR3 DNA: TGTGCCAGCAGTTCCCCCAATTCGGGACACGGTGGCTACGCCTTC.

The count of this clone is one. The chain uses TRBV23-1 and TRBJ2-5; 8 bases are shared with TRBD1. The J call may be wrong; the DNA end is better matched by TRBJ2-7. TRBV23-1 has ORF status, its function being uncertain. The CDR3 totals 14 residues. The CDR3 sequence: CASSQSRTGNEQYF. Written as DNA, the CDR3 is TGCGCCAGCAGTCAATCGCGGACAGGGAACGAGCAGTACTTC.

This chain links TRBV16 with TRBJ1-5, with D unresolved. V was pared by 0 bases and J by 3 bases, with 6 bases between. CDR1 and CDR2 from the germline V gene are KGHSY and FQNENV. The CDR3 runs 14 residues. This CDR3 is CASSQSEPNQPQHF. CDR3 sequence (DNA): TGTGCCAGCAGCCAATCGGAGCCCAATCAGCCCCAGCATTTT.

The chain recombines TRBV7-8 with TRBJ2-5, with TRBD2 as a possible D gene (5 bases). Germline CDR1 is SGHVS and CDR2 is FQNEAQ. CDR3 length: 15 residues. Trimming removed 5 bases from V and 4 bases from J, with 17 bases in between. CDR3 nucleotides: TGTGCCAGCAGCACCCGACTACCCGCCAGAGAGACCCAGTACTTC. This gives the protein CASSTRLPARETQYF.

The CDR3 here is CASSRGTGNQPQHF. The CDR3 DNA sequence: TGTGCCAGCAGCCGAGGGACAGGGAATCAGCCCCAGCATTTT. This chain links TRBV7-9 with TRBJ1-5; 9 bases line up with TRBD1. V trimming: 5 bases; J trimming: 4 bases; junction bases outside the gene matches: 3. The CDR3 is 14 residues long. CDR1 SEHNR and CDR2 FQNEAQ come from the germline V gene (reference sequence).